Shown below are 24 T cell receptor beta chains from a single sample sequenced in a study of blood T cell repertoires in COVID-19. Clones were read by immunoSEQ multiplex PCR, and TCRdb kept only the in-frame ones, dropping some. The sample holds about 200,000 clones, 88% seen once. Sequencing was performed on peripheral blood. Source of these receptors: a man in his fifties or sixties with COVID-19, enrolled during active disease.

This rearrangement joins TRBV6-5 to TRBJ2-7; 9 bases line up with TRBD2. In germline, CDR1 is MNHEY, CDR2 SVGAGI. The CDR3 length is 14 residues. V was clipped by 5 bases and J by 2 bases; unmatched bases: 4. In nucleotides, the CDR3 is TGTGCCAGCAGTAAGCGGGAGGCGCCCTACGAGCAGTACTTC. This sequence encodes CASSKREAPYEQYF.

This clone was detected once. A junction boundary mismatches the germline segment, possibly from a read error. The gene calls are TRBV7-7 and TRBJ2-2; D perhaps matches TRBD2 (6 bases). This CDR3 comprises 16 residues. Germline lookup yields CDR1 SSHAT and CDR2 FNYEAQ (reference sequence). DNA for the CDR3: TGTGCTAGCAGCTTAGATCCCACCCCGGAGGGGGGGGAGCTGTTTTTT. Translated: CASSLDPTPEGGELFF. The entire variable domain, with the rest obtained from reference TRBV7-7 and TRBJ2-2, is as follows: GAGVSQSPRYKVTKRGQDVTLRCDPISSHATLYWYQQALGQGPEFLTYFNYEAQPDKSGLPSDRFSAERPEGSISTLTIQRTEQRDSAMYRCASSLDPTPEGGELFFGEGSRLTVL.

J is TRBJ2-2 and V is TRBV27; TRBD1 matches 7 bases. Germline V lookup: CDR1 MNHEY, CDR2 SMNVEV (reference sequence). This CDR3 comprises 15 residues. V lost 1 base, J lost 5 bases, and 4 bases stayed unmatched. The CDR3 protein is CASSLWGQWTGELFF. DNA for the CDR3: TGTGCCAGCAGTTTATGGGGACAGTGGACCGGGGAGCTGTTTTTT.

This chain links TRBV7-3 with TRBJ2-2; D perhaps matches TRBD2 (6 bases). The CDR3 spans 15 residues. V lost 5 bases, J lost 3 bases, and 13 bases lay in between. The germline V gene has CDR1 SGHTA and CDR2 FQGTGA. CDR3 coding DNA: TGTGCCAGCAGCCGCGACTGGGGGGACACCGGGGAGCTGTTTTTT. Protein sequence: CASSRDWGDTGELFF.

The V gene is TRBV6-2 or TRBV6-3, the J gene TRBJ2-3; 9 nucleotides line up with TRBD2. Unmatched junction bases numbered 3, after V lost 2 bases and J lost 3 bases. This CDR3 comprises 15 residues. From germline, CDR1 is MNHEY and CDR2 SVGEGT. CDR3: CASSYGTSLTDTQYF. Written as DNA, the CDR3 is TGTGCCAGCAGTTACGGGACTAGCCTAACAGATACGCAGTATTTT.

This chain links TRBV29-1 with TRBJ2-5; 7 bases are a match to TRBD1. There are 17 residues in the CDR3. Per the germline V gene, CDR1 is SQVTM and CDR2 is ANQGSEA. V lost 0 bases and J lost 0; bases outside the gene matches: 10. CDR3 region: CSVEDWTGQKYQETQYF. In DNA form, the CDR3 reads TGCAGCGTTGAAGATTGGACAGGACAAAAGTACCAAGAGACCCAGTACTTC.

This sequence joins TRBV3-1 (or the pseudogene TRBV3-2) and TRBJ2-1, with D possibly matching TRBD1 (6 bases). The CDR3 runs 16 residues. CDR1 and CDR2 (germline): LGHDT, YNNKEL (reference sequence). Trimming removed 3 bases from V and 2 bases from J, with 14 bases in between. The CDR3 loop is CASSQGAGPPYNEQFF. For the CDR3, the DNA is TGTGCCAGCAGCCAGGGGGCGGGCCCACCCTACAATGAGCAGTTCTTC.

The rearrangement links TRBV7-8 to TRBJ2-7, with a possible D match to TRBD2 (6 bases). V was pared by 3 bases and J by 3 bases, with 15 bases between. The CDR3 covers 15 residues. The germline V gene has CDR1 SGHVS and CDR2 FQNEAQ. The CDR3 DNA reads as TGTGCCAGCAGCTTTCGGGACTTGGAGGTCTACGAGCAGTACTTC. Amino acid sequence: CASSFRDLEVYEQYF.

This clone showed up just a few times. This chain uses TRBV4-1 with TRBJ1-1; TRBD1 is a possible D gene (5 bases). In germline, CDR1 is MGHRA, CDR2 YSYEKL. This CDR3 spans 15 amino acids. V lost 1 base, J lost 4 bases, and 13 bases lay in between. The CDR3: CASSQGPVGGTEAFF. The CDR3 DNA sequence: TGCGCCAGCAGCCAAGGGCCAGTGGGGGGCACTGAAGCTTTCTTT.

This sequence joins TRBV28 and TRBJ1-2; 7 nucleotides align to TRBD1. Trimming took 3 bases from V and 2 from J; bases not matched to a gene: 6. The CDR3 runs to 15 residues. The germline V gene has CDR1 MDHEN and CDR2 SYDVKM. The CDR3 bases are TGTGCCAGCAGTTTCCCCGCGACAGGGAACTATGGCTACACCTTC. It yields the protein CASSFPATGNYGYTF.

The chain couples TRBV6-2 or TRBV6-3 to TRBJ2-5; tentatively, D is TRBD2 (6 bases). Per the germline V gene, CDR1 is MNHEY and CDR2 is SVGEGT. V dropped 5 bases and J dropped 5 bases, with 15 bases sitting between them. This CDR3 spans 14 amino acids. CDR3: CASSLSGTPETQYF. DNA for the CDR3: TGTGCCAGCAGTCTTTCCGGGACTCCGGAGACCCAGTACTTC.

The chain couples TRBV5-1 to TRBJ2-3; the D is unclear. The CDR3 contains 16 residues. V shed 4 bases and J shed 2 bases, with 17 bases lying between them. The germline V gene encodes CDR1 SGHRS and CDR2 YFSETQ. The CDR3 DNA reads as TGCGCCAGCAGCGCATTAATTGGCGGATCCACAGATACGCAGTATTTT. Its translation: CASSALIGGSTDTQYF.

The rearrangement joins TRBV12-3 or TRBV12-4 to TRBJ1-2; 10 nucleotides agree with TRBD1. CDR3 length: 13 amino acids. Trimming at V came to 6 bases and at J to 8 bases, leaving 6 bases not matched to a gene. Written as DNA, the CDR3 is TGTGCCAGCAGGCGGGGGACAGGGGACGGCTACACCTTC. Its translation is CASRRGTGDGYTF.

The chain carries TRBV12-3 or TRBV12-4 and TRBJ1-6; D ambiguous. V gave up 5 bases and J gave up 10 bases, with 9 bases separating them. The CDR3 has 12 residues. CDR3 in amino acids: CASSATESPLHF. DNA of the CDR3: TGTGCCAGCAGTGCAACAGAATCACCCCTCCACTTT.

The J gene is TRBJ1-5, the V gene TRBV5-4; D is possibly TRBD1 (6 bases). The CDR3 is 14 residues long. The ends were cut back, 4 bases at V and 5 bases at J, with 13 bases in the middle. The germline CDR1 and CDR2 sequences are SGHNT and YYREEE (reference sequence). The CDR3, as DNA: TGTGCCAGCAGCCTACAGGGACGAGATCAGCCCCAGCATTTT. Translated: CASSLQGRDQPQHF.

The rearrangement links TRBV5-1 to TRBJ2-7; TRBD2 aligns across 11 bases. Germline CDR1 reads SGHRS; CDR2 reads YFSETQ. The CDR3 length is 15 residues. V was pared by 5 bases and J by 0 bases, with 4 bases of the junction left unmatched. The DNA for the CDR3 is TGCGCCAGCAGAGTGACTAGCGGGGTCTCCTACGAGCAGTACTTC. The encoded protein is CASRVTSGVSYEQYF.

This chain uses TRBV7-2 with TRBJ2-5; possibly TRBD2 for D (6 bases). Trimming took off 5 bases at V and 3 bases at J, with 19 bases between the two ends. The CDR3 extends over 16 amino acids. The germline CDR1 and CDR2 sequences are SGHTA and FQGNSA. Written as DNA, the CDR3 is TGTGCCAGCAGCCCAAAGTTTGGTGCGGGGAAAGAGACCCAGTACTTC. This gives the protein CASSPKFGAGKETQYF.

The V gene is TRBV28, the J gene TRBJ2-3; 7 bases are a match to TRBD1. The CDR3 contains 12 residues. CDR1 is MDHEN, CDR2 SYDVKM, per germline. V was clipped by 8 bases and J by 7 bases; unmatched bases: 6. The CDR3 bases are TGTGCCAGCCGGGACAGAGTGAATACGCAGTATTTT. Its protein product is CASRDRVNTQYF.

The J gene is TRBJ2-1, the V gene TRBV7-9; D uncertain. Trimming took off 2 bases at V and 5 bases at J, with 10 bases between the two ends. CDR3 size: 14 residues. Per the germline V gene, CDR1 is SEHNR and CDR2 is FQNEAQ (reference sequence). The CDR3 region is CASSLTYRNNEQFF. Written as DNA, the CDR3 is TGTGCCAGCAGCTTAACCTACAGAAACAATGAGCAGTTCTTC.

CDR3 sequence (DNA): TGTGCCAGCTCACCAGGGGACAGGCGTGGAGGCTACACCTTC. Amino acid sequence: CASSPGDRRGGYTF. The V gene is TRBV18, the J gene TRBJ1-2; 8 nucleotides line up with TRBD1. Trimming at V came to 2 bases and at J to 8 bases, leaving 7 bases not matched to a gene. Germline V CDR1 and CDR2: KGHSH, LQKENI. The CDR3 totals 14 residues. The entire variable domain, with the rest obtained from reference TRBV18 and TRBJ1-2, is as follows: NAGVMQNPRHLVRRRGQEARLRCSPMKGHSHVYWYRQLPEEGLKFMVYLQKENIIDESGMPKERFSAEFPKEGPSILRIQQVVRGDSAAYFCASSPGDRRGGYTFGSGTRLTVV.

V is TRBV28 and J is TRBJ2-1; 8 bases are a match to TRBD2. The CDR3 consists of 15 residues. Germline CDR1 reads MDHEN; CDR2 reads SYDVKM. V shed 3 bases, J shed 7 bases, and the junction held 8 bases outside the gene matches. The CDR3, as DNA: TGTGCCAGCAGTTTGCCCAGCGGGGGTCGGAATGAGCAGTTCTTC. Translation: CASSLPSGGRNEQFF.

This sequence joins TRBV19 and TRBJ1-1; D is undetermined. V shed 3 bases and J shed 3 bases, with 8 bases lying between them. From germline, CDR1 is LNHDA and CDR2 SQIVND (reference sequence). CDR3 length equals 13 residues. CDR3 nucleotides: TGTGCCAGTAGTATTCGGGTGGACACTGAAGCTTTCTTT. Amino acid sequence: CASSIRVDTEAFF.

The V call is TRBV7-2, the J call TRBJ2-2; the D gene is possibly TRBD1 (6 bases). Germline V gene lookup returns CDR1 SGHTA and CDR2 FQGNSA. The CDR3 contains 16 residues. Trimming removed 1 base at V and 0 bases at J, with 9 bases between. DNA for the CDR3: TGTGCCAGCAGCTTAGAGGGGGTATCGAACACCGGGGAGCTGTTTTTT. It is translated as CASSLEGVSNTGELFF.

The V and J genes are TRBV5-6 and TRBJ1-6; no firm D call. The V end was cut by 0 bases, the J end by 4 bases, with 8 bases between. CDR3 length: 15 amino acids. Germline V gives CDR1 SGHDT, CDR2 YYEEEE. CDR3: CASSLEQQYNSPLHF. The CDR3 region has the DNA TGTGCCAGCAGCTTGGAACAGCAATATAATTCACCCCTCCACTTT.